This T cell receptor beta chain was profiled in a study of blood T cell repertoires in COVID-19. This CDR3 spans 16 amino acids. From germline, CDR1 is KGHDR and CDR2 SFDVKD. V lost 4 bases to trimming and J lost 3 bases, with 15 bases between them. Some clones are missing from TCRdb's copy, which holds only in-frame ones; the method was immunoSEQ multiplex PCR. The sample contains about 170,000 clones, less than 90% of which appear only once. This sequence was found in a woman aged 45-60 years who had recovered from COVID-19. The rearrangement joins TRBV24-1 to TRBJ2-1; the D is unclear. Sequencing input: PBMCs or T cells enriched from blood (not recorded which). The CDR3 DNA reads as TGTGCCACCAGTGACCTGAAAGCACCCAACTACAATGAGCAGTTCTTC. Its translation is CATSDLKAPNYNEQFF.